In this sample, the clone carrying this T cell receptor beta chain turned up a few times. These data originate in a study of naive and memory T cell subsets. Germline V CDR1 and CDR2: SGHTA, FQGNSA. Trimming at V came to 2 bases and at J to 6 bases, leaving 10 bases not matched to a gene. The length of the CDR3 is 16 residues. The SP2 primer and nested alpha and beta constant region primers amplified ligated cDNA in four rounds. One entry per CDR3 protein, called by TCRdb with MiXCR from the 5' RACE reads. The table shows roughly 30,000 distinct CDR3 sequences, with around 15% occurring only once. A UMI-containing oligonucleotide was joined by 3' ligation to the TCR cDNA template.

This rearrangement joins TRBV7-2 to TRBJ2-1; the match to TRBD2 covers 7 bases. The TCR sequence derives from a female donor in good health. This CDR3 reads CASSLKWGGSFNEQFF. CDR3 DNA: TGTGCCAGCAGCTTAAAATGGGGGGGAAGTTTCAATGAGCAGTTCTTC.